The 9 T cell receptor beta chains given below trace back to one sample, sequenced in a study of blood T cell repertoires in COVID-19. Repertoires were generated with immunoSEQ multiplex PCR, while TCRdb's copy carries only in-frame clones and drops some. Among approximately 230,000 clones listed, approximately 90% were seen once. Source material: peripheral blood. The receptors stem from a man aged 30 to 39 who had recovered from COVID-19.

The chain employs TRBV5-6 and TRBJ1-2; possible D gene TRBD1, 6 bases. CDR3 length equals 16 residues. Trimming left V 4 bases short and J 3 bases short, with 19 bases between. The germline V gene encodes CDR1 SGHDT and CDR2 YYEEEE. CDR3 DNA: TGTGCCAGCAGCGAACCTCGGGCCTCAGGGGACTATGGCTACACCTTC. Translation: CASSEPRASGDYGYTF.

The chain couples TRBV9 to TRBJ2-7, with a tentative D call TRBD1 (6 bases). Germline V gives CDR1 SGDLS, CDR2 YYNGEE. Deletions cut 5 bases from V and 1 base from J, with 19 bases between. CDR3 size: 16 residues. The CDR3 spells CASSGTRDIPSYEQYF. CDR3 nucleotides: TGTGCCAGCAGTGGAACCCGGGACATACCGTCCTACGAGCAGTACTTC.

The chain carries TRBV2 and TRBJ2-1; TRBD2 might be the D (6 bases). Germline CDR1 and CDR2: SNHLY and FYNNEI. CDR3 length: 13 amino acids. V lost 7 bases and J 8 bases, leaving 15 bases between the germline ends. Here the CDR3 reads CASNTRDLDEQFF. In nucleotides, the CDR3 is TGTGCCAGCAACACAAGGGACTTAGATGAGCAGTTCTTC. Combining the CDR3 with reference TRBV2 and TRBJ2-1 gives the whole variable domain EPEVTQTPSHQVTQMGQEVILRCVPISNHLYFYWYRQILGQKVEFLVSFYNNEISEKSEIFDDQFSVERPDGSNFTLKIRSTKLEDSAMYFCASNTRDLDEQFFGPGTRLTVL.

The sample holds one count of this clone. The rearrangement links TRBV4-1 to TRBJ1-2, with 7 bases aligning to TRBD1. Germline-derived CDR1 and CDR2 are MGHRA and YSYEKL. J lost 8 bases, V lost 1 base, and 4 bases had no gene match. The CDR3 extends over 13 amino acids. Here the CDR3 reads CASSQGAGGGYTF. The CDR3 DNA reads TGCGCCAGCAGCCAAGGGGCAGGGGGAGGCTACACCTTC.

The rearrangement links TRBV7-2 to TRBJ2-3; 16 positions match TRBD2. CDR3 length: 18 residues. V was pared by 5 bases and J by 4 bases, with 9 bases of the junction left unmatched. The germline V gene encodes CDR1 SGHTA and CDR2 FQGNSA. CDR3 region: CASSPPGLAGGRPDTQYF. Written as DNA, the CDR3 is TGTGCCAGCAGCCCGCCGGGACTAGCGGGGGGGAGACCAGATACGCAGTATTTT.

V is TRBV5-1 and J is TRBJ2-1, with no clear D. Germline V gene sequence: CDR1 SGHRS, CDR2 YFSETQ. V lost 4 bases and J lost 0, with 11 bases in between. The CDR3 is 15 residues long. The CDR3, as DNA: TGCGCCAGCAGCCCACGACTTAGCTCCTACAATGAGCAGTTCTTC. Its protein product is CASSPRLSSYNEQFF.

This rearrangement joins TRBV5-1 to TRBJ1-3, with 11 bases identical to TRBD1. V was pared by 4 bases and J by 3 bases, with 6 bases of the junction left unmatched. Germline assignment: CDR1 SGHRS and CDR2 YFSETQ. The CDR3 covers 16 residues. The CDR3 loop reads CASSQTGTGGGNTIYF. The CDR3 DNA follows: TGCGCCAGCAGCCAAACCGGGACAGGGGGTGGAAACACCATATATTTT.

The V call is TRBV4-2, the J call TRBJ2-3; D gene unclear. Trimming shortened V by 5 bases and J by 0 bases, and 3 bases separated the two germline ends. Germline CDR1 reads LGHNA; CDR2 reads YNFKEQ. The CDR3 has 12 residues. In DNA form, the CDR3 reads TGTGCCAGCAGCTCGAGCACAGATACGCAGTATTTT. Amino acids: CASSSSTDTQYF.

This CDR3 reads CATAPGSHYEQYF. The CDR3 DNA is TGTGCCACCGCACCGGGGTCCCACTACGAGCAGTACTTC. The J gene is TRBJ2-7, the V gene TRBV27, with D possibly matching TRBD2 (5 bases). Germline values: CDR1 MNHEY, CDR2 SMNVEV (reference sequence). V lost 10 bases, J lost 3 bases, and 16 bases lay in between. The CDR3 is made up of 13 amino acids.